The rows below give T cell receptor beta chains drawn from one sample of a study of Graves' ophthalmopathy and Graves' hyperthyroidism. MiXCR, run by TCRdb on the multiplex PCR reads, gives a single entry per CDR3 protein. The repertoire has hundreds of thousands of distinct CDR3 sequences, roughly 41% of them found once; the top ten carry under 3.5%. Material: peripheral blood. These receptors all stem from an adult man with Graves' ophthalmopathy. Each CDR3 is given with its conserved first and last residue. Fields, in order: CDR3 DNA, CDR3 protein, D gene, V gene, J gene, clone size. The D gene is left open where the match is weak. Rows may omit the clone size; those that give it use once, few, many or a size class.

DNA: TGTGCCAGCAGTTTATACAGGGGGCCCCTGCATTTT
CDR3: CASSLYRGPLHF
D: TRBD1
V: TRBV12-5
J: TRBJ1-5
size: -

DNA: TGCAGCGTTGTAGGGGCTAGCGGGCCCTACGAGCAGCACTTC
CDR3: CSVVGASGPYEQHF
D: TRBD2
V: TRBV29-1
J: TRBJ2-7
size: -

DNA: TGTGCCAGCAGCTGGACAGGATTGAACACTGAAGCTTTCTTT
CDR3: CASSWTGLNTEAFF
D: TRBD1
V: TRBV7-2
J: TRBJ1-1
size: many

DNA: TGTGCCAGCTCACCGTCAGCAGGGGCTGATAATTCACCCCTCCACTTT
CDR3: CASSPSAGADNSPLHF
D: -
V: TRBV9
J: TRBJ1-6
size: once

DNA: TGTGCCAGCAAGTTAGGAGACGCGAACACCGGGGAGCTGTTTTTT
CDR3: CASKLGDANTGELFF
D: -
V: TRBV10-3
J: TRBJ2-2
size: -

DNA: TGTGCCAGCTCACCGTGGGAGGGTGATCAGCCCCAGCATTTT
CDR3: CASSPWEGDQPQHF
D: -
V: TRBV9
J: TRBJ1-5
size: -

DNA: TGTGCCAGCAGGACCGGGCCCCGGAACACTGAAGCTTTCTTT
CDR3: CASRTGPRNTEAFF
D: -
V: TRBV6-6
J: TRBJ1-1
size: -

DNA: TGTGCCAGCGGAGTACGGGGGACCCAGTACTTC
CDR3: CASGVRGTQYF
D: -
V: TRBV7-6
J: TRBJ2-5
size: many

DNA: TGTGCCTGGAGGCCACGCCAGGGGTCGAACACTGAAGCTTTCTTT
CDR3: CAWRPRQGSNTEAFF
D: -
V: TRBV30
J: TRBJ1-1
size: few

DNA: TGCAGCACCGAGGGCAACTATGGCTACACCTTC
CDR3: CSTEGNYGYTF
D: -
V: TRBV29-1
J: TRBJ1-2
size: -

DNA: TGTGCCAGCAGCCCCCAGTGGCAGGCCTACGAGCAGTACTTC
CDR3: CASSPQWQAYEQYF
D: -
V: TRBV7-8
J: TRBJ2-7
size: many